The 8 T cell receptor beta chains presented below share a single source sample, sequenced in a study of blood T cell repertoires in COVID-19. Some clones are missing from TCRdb's copy, which holds only in-frame ones; the method was immunoSEQ multiplex PCR. The top ten clones hold 20% to 25% of a sample with roughly 100,000 clones, approximately 81% of them seen once. Material: peripheral blood. These receptors were collected from a man at least 80 years old with active or convalescent COVID-19.

V gene TRBV3-1 (or the pseudogene TRBV3-2) combines with J gene TRBJ2-3; TRBD1 agrees at 11 bases. The trim removed 4 bases at V and 1 base at J, leaving 16 bases unmatched. Germline CDR1 reads LGHDT; CDR2 reads YNNKEL (reference sequence). CDR3 length equals 20 residues. CDR3 DNA sequence: TGTGCCAGCAGCCCGGCATGGACAGGGGGCGCCATTCGGCGCACAGATACGCAGTATTTT. This sequence encodes CASSPAWTGGAIRRTDTQYF.

The chain joins TRBV2 to TRBJ2-7, with D possibly being TRBD1 (6 bases). The V and J ends lost 10 bases and 3 bases respectively, with 16 bases between them. The CDR3 is made up of 13 amino acids. CDR1 is SNHLY and CDR2 is FYNNEI in the germline V gene. CDR3 amino acids: CATPCQGNYEQYF. The CDR3 DNA reads as TGTGCCACCCCGTGCCAGGGGAACTACGAGCAGTACTTC.

There are a few counts of this clone. The CDR3 bases are TGTGCCAGCAGTGCGGGGTCCCTCTACGAGCAGTACTTC. Translated, it gives CASSAGSLYEQYF. The gene calls are TRBV2 and TRBJ2-7; D perhaps matches TRBD2 (5 bases). In germline, CDR1 is SNHLY, CDR2 FYNNEI. The CDR3 spans 13 residues. V was shortened by 4 bases and J by 3 bases, with 10 bases between the two germline ends.

This clone was seen a single time. The rearrangement links TRBV6-1 to TRBJ2-5; D unclear. The V and J ends lost 0 bases and 5 bases respectively, with 16 bases between them. The CDR3 loop spans 16 amino acids. CDR1 MNHNS and CDR2 SASEGT come from the germline V gene. CDR3 region: CASSEARLGRSETQYF. CDR3 sequence (DNA): TGTGCCAGCAGTGAAGCCCGATTGGGCAGGTCGGAGACCCAGTACTTC.

The chain has TRBV3-1 (or the pseudogene TRBV3-2) and TRBJ1-5, with D tentatively TRBD1 (5 bases). CDR1 is LGHDT, CDR2 YNNKEL, per germline (reference sequence). Trimming shortened V by 1 base and J by 0 bases, and 10 bases separated the two germline ends. The CDR3 spans 16 residues. The CDR3 bases are TGTGCCAGCAGCCAAGGAACAGGATTTAGCAATCAGCCCCAGCATTTT. Translating it yields CASSQGTGFSNQPQHF.

The chain carries TRBV7-2 and TRBJ1-2, with a weak D call TRBD1 (6 bases). Germline loops: CDR1 SGHTA, CDR2 FQGNSA. This CDR3 is 14 amino acids long. The V and J ends lost 5 bases and 3 bases respectively, with 13 bases between them. Here the CDR3 DNA reads TGTGCCAGCAGCCAACCCCAGGGGTACTATGGCTACACCTTC. This sequence encodes CASSQPQGYYGYTF.

The rearrangement joins TRBV30 to TRBJ1-1; 9 positions agree with TRBD1. Germline values: CDR1 GTSNPN, CDR2 SVGIG (reference sequence). The trim removed 1 base at V and 1 base at J, leaving 4 bases unmatched. This CDR3 has 15 residues. The CDR3 spells CAWSAQGATNTEAFF. CDR3 sequence (DNA): TGTGCCTGGAGTGCACAGGGGGCGACGAACACTGAAGCTTTCTTT.

V and J are TRBV3-1 (or the pseudogene TRBV3-2) and TRBJ1-2; 9 bases agree with TRBD1. V shed 6 bases and J 8 bases; nucleotides not matched to a gene: 4. CDR1 and CDR2 (germline): LGHDT, YNNKEL (reference sequence). The CDR3 contains 12 residues. The CDR3 bases are TGTGCCAGCAGGCCGGGACAGGGAGGCTACACCTTC. Translation gives CASRPGQGGYTF.